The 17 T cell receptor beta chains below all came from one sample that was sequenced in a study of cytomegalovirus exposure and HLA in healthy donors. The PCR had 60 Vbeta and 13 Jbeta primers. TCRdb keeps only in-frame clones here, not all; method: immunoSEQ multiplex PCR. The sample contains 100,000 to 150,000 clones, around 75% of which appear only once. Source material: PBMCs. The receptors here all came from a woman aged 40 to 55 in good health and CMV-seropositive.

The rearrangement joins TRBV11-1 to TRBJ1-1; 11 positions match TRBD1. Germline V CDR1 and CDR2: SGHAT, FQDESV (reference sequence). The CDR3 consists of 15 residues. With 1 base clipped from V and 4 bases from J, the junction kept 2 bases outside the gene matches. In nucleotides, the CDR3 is TGTGCCAGCAGCTTAGGGGGGACAGGGGGCACTGAAGCTTTCTTT. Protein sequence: CASSLGGTGGTEAFF.

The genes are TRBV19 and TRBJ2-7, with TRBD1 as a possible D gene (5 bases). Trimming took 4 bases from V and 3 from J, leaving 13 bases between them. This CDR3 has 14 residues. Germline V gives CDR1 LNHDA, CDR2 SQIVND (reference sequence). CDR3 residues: CASSTSGSVYEQYF. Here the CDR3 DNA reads TGTGCCAGTAGTACCTCAGGGTCAGTCTACGAGCAGTACTTC. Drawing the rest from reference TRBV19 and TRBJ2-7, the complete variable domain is DGGITQSPKYLFRKEGQNVTLSCEQNLNHDAMYWYRQDPGQGLRLIYYSQIVNDFQKGDIAEGYSVSREKKESFPLTVTSAQKNPTAFYLCASSTSGSVYEQYFGPGTRLTVT.

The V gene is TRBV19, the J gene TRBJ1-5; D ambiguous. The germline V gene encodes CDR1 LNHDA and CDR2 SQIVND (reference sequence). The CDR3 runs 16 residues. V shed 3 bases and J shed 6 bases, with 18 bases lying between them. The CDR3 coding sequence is TGTGCCAGTAGTATTCTTGGAACAGCCCACCGTCAGCCCCAGCATTTT. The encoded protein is CASSILGTAHRQPQHF.

CDR3 loop: CASSLGMGQFSVGEQFF. The CDR3 nucleotides are TGTGCCAGCAGCTTGGGCATGGGGCAGTTTTCCGTAGGGGAGCAGTTCTTC. The V and J genes are TRBV5-4 and TRBJ2-1, with D possibly being TRBD1 (5 bases). Germline loops: CDR1 SGHNT, CDR2 YYREEE (reference sequence). The V gene lost 0 bases and the J gene lost 10 bases, with 23 bases spanning the gap. The CDR3 runs 17 residues.

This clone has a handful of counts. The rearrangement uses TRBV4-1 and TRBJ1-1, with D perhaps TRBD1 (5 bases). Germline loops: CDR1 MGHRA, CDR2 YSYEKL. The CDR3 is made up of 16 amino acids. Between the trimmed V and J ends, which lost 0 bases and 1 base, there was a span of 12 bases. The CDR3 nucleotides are TGCGCCAGCAGCCAAGATGGGGGGGACCCGAACACTGAAGCTTTCTTT. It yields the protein CASSQDGGDPNTEAFF.

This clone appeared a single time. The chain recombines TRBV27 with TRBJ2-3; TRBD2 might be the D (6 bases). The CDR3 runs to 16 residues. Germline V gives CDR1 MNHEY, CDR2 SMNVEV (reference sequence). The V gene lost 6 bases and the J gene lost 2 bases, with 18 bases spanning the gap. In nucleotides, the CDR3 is TGTGCCAGCAGGAGAATACCGGGACTCAACACAGATACGCAGTATTTT. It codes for CASRRIPGLNTDTQYF.

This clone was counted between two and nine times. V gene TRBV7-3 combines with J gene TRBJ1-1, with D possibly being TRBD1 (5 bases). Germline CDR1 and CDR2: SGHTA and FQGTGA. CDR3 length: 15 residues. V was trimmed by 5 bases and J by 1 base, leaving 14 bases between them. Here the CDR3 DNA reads TGTGCCAGCAGCCCCGGGAGGGGACCGAACACTGAAGCTTTCTTT. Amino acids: CASSPGRGPNTEAFF.

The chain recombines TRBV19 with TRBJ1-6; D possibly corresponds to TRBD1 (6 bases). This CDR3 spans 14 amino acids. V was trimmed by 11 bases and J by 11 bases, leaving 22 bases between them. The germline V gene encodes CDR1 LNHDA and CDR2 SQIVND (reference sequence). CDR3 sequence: CASQKTGEGTPLHF. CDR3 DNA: TGTGCCTCCCAAAAGACAGGCGAAGGGACACCCCTCCACTTT.

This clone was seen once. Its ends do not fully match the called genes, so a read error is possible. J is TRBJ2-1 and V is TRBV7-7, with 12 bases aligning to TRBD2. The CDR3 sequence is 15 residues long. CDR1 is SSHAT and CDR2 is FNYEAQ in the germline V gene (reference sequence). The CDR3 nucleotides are TGTGCTAGCAGCTTATCGCTAGCGGGAGGGGGTGAGCAGTTCTTC. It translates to CASSLSLAGGGEQFF.

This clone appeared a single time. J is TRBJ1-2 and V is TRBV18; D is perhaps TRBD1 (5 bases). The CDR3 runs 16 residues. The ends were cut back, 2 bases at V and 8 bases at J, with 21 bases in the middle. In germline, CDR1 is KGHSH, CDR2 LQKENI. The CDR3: CASSPTDSQPYFGYTF. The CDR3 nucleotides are TGTGCCAGCTCACCAACAGACAGCCAGCCCTATTTCGGCTACACCTTC.

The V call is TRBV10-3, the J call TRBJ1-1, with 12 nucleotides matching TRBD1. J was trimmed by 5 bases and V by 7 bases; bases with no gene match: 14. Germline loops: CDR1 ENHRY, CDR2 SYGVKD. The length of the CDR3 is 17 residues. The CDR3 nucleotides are TGTGCCATCACGTCCGGGACAGGGGGCGATAAGAAGACTGAAGCTTTCTTT. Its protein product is CAITSGTGGDKKTEAFF.

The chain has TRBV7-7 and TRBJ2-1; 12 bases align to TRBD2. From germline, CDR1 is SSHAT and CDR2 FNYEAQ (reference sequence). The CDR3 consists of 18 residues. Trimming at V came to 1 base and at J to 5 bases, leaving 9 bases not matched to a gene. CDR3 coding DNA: TGTGCCAGCAGCTTAGGTCCTAGCGGGGGGGACCTACACAATGAGCAGTTCTTC. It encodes CASSLGPSGGDLHNEQFF.

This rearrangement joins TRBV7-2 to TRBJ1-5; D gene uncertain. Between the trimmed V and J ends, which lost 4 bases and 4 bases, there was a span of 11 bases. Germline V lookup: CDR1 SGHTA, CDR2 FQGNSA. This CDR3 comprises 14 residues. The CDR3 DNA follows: TGTGCCAGCAGCTCGGTGGGCGGGAATCAGCCCCAGCATTTT. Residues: CASSSVGGNQPQHF.

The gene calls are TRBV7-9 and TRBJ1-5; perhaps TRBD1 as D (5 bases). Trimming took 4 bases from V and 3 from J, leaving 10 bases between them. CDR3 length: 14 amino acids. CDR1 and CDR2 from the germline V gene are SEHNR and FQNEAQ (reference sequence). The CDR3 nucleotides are TGTGCCAGCAGCTCTGACAGACTCAATCAGCCCCAGCATTTT. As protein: CASSSDRLNQPQHF. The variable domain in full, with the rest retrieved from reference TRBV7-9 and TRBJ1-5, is DTGVSQNPRHKITKRGQNVTFRCDPISEHNRLYWYRQTLGQGPEFLTYFQNEAQLEKSRLLSDRFSAERPKGSFSTLEIQRTEQGDSAMYLCASSSDRLNQPQHFGDGTRLSIL.

CDR3 bases: TGTGCCAGCAGCCCCCGGATAGCGGGGGCTGGGGACAATGAGCAGTTCTTC. It encodes CASSPRIAGAGDNEQFF. The chain carries TRBV9 and TRBJ2-1, with TRBD2 identical over 9 bases. This CDR3 is 17 amino acids long. V was pared by 4 bases and J by 5 bases, with 13 bases of the junction left unmatched. Germline loops: CDR1 SGDLS, CDR2 YYNGEE.

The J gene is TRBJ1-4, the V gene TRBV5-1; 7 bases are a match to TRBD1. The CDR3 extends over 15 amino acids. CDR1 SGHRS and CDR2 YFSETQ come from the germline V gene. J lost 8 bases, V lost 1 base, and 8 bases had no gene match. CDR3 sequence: CASSLNPQGMEKLFF. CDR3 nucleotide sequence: TGCGCCAGCAGCTTGAATCCACAGGGGATGGAAAAACTGTTTTTT.

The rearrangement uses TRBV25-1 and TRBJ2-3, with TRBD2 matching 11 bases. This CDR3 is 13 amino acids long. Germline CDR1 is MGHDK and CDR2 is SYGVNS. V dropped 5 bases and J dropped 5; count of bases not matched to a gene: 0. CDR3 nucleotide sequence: TGTGCCAGCAGTACTAGCGGGGGAGATACGCAGTATTTT. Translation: CASSTSGGDTQYF. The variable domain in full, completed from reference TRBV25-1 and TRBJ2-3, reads EADIYQTPRYLVIGTGKKITLECSQTMGHDKMYWYQQDPGMELHLIHYSYGVNSTEKGDLSSESTVSRIRTEHFPLTLESARPSHTSQYLCASSTSGGDTQYFGPGTRLTVL.